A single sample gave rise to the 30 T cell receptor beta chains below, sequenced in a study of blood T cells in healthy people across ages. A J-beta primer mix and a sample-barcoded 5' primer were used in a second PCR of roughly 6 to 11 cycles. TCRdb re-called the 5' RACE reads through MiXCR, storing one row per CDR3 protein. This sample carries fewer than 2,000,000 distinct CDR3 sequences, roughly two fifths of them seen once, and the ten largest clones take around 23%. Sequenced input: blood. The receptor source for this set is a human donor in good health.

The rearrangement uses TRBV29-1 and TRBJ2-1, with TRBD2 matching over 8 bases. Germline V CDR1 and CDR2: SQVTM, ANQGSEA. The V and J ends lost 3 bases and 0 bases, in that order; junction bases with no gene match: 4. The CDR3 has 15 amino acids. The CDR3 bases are TGCAGCGTTGATTGGCGGGGGGTCTCCTACAATGAGCAGTTCTTC. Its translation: CSVDWRGVSYNEQFF.

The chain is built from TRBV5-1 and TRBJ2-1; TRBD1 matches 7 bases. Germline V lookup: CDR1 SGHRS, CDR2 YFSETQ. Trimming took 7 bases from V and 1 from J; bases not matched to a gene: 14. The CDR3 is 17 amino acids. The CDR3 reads CASSITWTGVSYNEQFF. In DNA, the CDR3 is TGCGCCAGCTCGATAACCTGGACAGGAGTGTCCTACAATGAGCAGTTCTTC.

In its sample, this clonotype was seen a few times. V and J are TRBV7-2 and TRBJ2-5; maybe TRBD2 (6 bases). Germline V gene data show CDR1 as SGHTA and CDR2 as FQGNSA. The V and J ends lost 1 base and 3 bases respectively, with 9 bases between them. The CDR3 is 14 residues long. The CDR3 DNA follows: TGTGCCAGCAGCTTAGATTGGGGGGAAGAGACCCAGTACTTC. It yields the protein CASSLDWGEETQYF.

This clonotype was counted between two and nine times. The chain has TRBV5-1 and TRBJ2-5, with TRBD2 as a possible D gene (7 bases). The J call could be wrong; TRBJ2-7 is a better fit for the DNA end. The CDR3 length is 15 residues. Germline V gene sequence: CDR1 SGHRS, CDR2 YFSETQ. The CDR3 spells CASSLAVGGVNEQYF. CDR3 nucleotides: TGCGCCAGCAGCTTAGCGGTAGGGGGGGTGAACGAGCAGTACTTC.

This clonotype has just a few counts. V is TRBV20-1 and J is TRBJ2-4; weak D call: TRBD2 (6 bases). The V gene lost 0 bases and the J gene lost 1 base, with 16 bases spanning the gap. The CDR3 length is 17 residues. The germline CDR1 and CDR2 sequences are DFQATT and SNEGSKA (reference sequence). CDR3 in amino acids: CSARDNRDRGAKNIQYF. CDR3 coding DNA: TGCAGTGCTAGAGATAACCGGGACCGGGGGGCCAAAAACATTCAGTACTTC.

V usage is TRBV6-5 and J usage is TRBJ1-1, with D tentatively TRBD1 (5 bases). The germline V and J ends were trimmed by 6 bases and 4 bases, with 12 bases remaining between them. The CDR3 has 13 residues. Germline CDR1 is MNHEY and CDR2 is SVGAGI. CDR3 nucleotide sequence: TGTGCCAGCAGAAGGGACCGACTCACTGAAGCTTTCTTT. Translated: CASRRDRLTEAFF.

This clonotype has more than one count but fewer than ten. The DNA for the CDR3 is TGCGCCAGCAGCCAAGAAGGCCTCGCGACGCAGTATTTT. Its translation is CASSQEGLATQYF. The chain combines TRBV4-3 with TRBJ2-3; D gene unclear. Germline loops: CDR1 LGHNA, CDR2 YSLEER. There are 13 residues in the CDR3. Trimming removed 0 bases at V and 9 bases at J, with 10 bases between.

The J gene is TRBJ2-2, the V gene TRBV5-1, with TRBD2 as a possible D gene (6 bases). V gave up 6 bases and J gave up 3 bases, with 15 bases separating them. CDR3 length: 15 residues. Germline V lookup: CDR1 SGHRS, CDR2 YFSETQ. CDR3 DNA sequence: TGCGCCAGCACCCGGGGGTTCCCGGACACCGGGGAGCTGTTTTTT. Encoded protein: CASTRGFPDTGELFF.

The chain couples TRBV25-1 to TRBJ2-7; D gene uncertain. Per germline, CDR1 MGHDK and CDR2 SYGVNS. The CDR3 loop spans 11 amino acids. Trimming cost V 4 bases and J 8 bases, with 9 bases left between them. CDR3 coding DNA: TGTGCCAGCAGTGCTTCAGTAAAGCAGTACTTC. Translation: CASSASVKQYF.

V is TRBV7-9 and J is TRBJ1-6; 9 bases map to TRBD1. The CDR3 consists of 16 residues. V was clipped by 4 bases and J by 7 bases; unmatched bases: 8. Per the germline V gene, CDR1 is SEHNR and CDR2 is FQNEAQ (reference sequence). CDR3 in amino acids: CASSSPWTGENSPLHF. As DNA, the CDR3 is TGTGCCAGCAGCTCCCCTTGGACAGGGGAGAATTCACCCCTCCACTTT.

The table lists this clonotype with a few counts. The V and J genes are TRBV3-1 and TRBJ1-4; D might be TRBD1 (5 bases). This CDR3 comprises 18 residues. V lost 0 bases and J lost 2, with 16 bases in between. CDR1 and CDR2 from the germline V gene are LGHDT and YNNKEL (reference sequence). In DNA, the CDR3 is TGTGCCAGCAGCCAAGAAATCGGGGGAGGTGACACTAATGAAAAACTGTTTTTT. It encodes CASSQEIGGGDTNEKLFF.

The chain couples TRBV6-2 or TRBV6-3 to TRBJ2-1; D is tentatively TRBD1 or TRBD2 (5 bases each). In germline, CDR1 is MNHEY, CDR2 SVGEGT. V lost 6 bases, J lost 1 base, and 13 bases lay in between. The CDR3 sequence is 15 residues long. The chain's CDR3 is CASSRGTGSYNEQFF. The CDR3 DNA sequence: TGTGCCAGCAGCAGAGGGACGGGATCCTACAATGAGCAGTTCTTC.

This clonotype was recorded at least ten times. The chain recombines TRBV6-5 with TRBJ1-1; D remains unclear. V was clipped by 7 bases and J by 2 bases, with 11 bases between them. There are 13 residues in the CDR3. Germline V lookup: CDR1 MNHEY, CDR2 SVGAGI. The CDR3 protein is CASTVTVNTEAFF. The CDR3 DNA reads TGTGCCAGCACCGTTACAGTCAACACTGAAGCTTTCTTT.

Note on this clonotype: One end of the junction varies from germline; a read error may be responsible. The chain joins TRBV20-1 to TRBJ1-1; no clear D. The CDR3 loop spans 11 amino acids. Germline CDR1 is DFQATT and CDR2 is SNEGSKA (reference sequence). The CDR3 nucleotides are TGCAGTGCTAGAAGGAACTCTGAAGCTTTCTTT. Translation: CSARRNSEAFF.

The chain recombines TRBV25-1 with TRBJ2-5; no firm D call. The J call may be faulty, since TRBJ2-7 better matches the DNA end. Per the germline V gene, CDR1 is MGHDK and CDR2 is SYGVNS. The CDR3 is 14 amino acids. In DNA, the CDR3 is TGTGCCAGCAGTGACCATGGCCTAACCTACGAGCAGTACTTC. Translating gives CASSDHGLTYEQYF.

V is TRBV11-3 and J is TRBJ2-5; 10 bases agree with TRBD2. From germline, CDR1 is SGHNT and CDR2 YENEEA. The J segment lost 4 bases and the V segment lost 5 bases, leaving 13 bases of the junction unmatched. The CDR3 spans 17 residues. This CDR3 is CASSQNPQRGGRETQYF. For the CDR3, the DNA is TGTGCCAGCAGCCAAAACCCCCAGCGGGGGGGCCGAGAGACCCAGTACTTC.

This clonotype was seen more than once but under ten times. CDR3 in amino acids: CASSPSGGSADTQYF. Written as DNA, the CDR3 is TGTGCCAGCAGCCCCAGCGGGGGGAGTGCAGATACGCAGTATTTT. This chain joins TRBV7-9 and TRBJ2-3, with 9 bases matching TRBD2. J was trimmed by 4 bases and V by 5 bases; bases with no gene match: 7. Germline-derived CDR1 and CDR2 are SEHNR and FQNEAQ (reference sequence). This CDR3 is built from 15 residues.

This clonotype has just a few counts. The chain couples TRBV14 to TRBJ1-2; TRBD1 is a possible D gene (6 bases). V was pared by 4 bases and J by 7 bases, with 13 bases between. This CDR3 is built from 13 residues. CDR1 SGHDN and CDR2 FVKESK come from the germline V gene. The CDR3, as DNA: TGTGCCAGCAGCCTGGGGGCCTTGAGTGGCTACACCTTC. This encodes CASSLGALSGYTF.

CDR3 in amino acids: CASSPILAGGRYEQFF. The CDR3 nucleotides are TGCGCCAGCAGCCCCATACTAGCGGGGGGGCGGTATGAGCAGTTCTTC. The chain links TRBV4-3 to TRBJ2-1; 13 nucleotides agree with TRBD2. The V gene end was trimmed by 4 bases and the J gene end by 8 bases; junction bases not matched to a gene: 8. The CDR3 sequence is 16 residues long. Germline CDR1 and CDR2: LGHNA and YSLEER.

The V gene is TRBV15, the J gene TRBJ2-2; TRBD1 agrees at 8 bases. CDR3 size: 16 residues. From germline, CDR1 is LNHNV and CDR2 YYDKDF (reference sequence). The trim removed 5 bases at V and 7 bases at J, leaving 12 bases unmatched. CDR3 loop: CATSRSGQGFIGELFF. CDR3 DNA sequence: TGTGCCACCAGCCGCTCCGGACAGGGTTTTATCGGGGAGCTGTTTTTT.

In nucleotides, the CDR3 is TGTGCCAGCAGCTTAATCACAGGGCAGGGAACTGAAGCTTTCTTT. It encodes CASSLITGQGTEAFF. The chain uses TRBV7-9 and TRBJ1-1; a possible D gene is TRBD1 (6 bases). There are 15 residues in the CDR3. With 2 bases removed from V and 5 bases from J, the gap between germline ends came to 15 bases. From germline, CDR1 is SEHNR and CDR2 FQNEAQ (reference sequence).

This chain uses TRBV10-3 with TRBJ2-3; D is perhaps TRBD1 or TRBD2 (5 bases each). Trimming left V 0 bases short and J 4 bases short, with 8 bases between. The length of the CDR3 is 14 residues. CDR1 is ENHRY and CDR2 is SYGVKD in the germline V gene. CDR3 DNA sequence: TGTGCCATCAGTGAGTCGGGGACCGCAGATACGCAGTATTTT. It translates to CAISESGTADTQYF.

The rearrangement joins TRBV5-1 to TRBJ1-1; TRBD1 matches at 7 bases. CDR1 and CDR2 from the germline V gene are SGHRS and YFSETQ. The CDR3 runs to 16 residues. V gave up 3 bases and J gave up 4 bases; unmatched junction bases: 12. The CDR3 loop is CASSYSRTGRGTEAFF. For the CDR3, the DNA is TGCGCCAGCAGCTACTCCCGGACAGGACGGGGCACTGAAGCTTTCTTT.

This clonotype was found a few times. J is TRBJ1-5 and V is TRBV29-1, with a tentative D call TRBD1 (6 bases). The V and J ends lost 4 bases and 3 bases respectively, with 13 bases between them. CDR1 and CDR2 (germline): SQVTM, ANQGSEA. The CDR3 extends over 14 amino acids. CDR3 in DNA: TGCAGCGTTGTAGTCCAGGGGTTCAATCAGCCCCAGCATTTT. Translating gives CSVVVQGFNQPQHF.

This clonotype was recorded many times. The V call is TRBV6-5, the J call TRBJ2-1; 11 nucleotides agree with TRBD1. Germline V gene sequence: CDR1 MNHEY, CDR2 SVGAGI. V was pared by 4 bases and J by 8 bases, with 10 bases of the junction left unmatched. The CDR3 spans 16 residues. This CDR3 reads CASSSGQGVGWYEQFF. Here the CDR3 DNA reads TGTGCCAGCAGTTCGGGACAGGGGGTAGGTTGGTATGAGCAGTTCTTC.

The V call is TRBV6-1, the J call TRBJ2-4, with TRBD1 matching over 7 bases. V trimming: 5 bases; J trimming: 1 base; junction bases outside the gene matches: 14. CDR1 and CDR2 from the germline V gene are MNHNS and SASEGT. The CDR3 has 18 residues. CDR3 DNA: TGTGCCAGCAGTCCCCGCCGTCCCAGGGGGAAGGCCAAAAACATTCAGTACTTC. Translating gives CASSPRRPRGKAKNIQYF.

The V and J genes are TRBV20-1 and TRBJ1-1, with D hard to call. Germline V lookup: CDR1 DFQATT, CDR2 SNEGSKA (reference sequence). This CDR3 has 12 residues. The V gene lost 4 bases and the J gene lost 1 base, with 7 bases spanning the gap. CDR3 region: CSAKGENTEAFF. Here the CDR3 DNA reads TGCAGTGCTAAAGGAGAGAACACTGAAGCTTTCTTT.

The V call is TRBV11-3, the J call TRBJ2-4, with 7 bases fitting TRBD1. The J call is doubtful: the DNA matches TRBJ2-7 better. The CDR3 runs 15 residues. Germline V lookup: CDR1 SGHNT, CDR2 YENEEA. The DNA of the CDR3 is TGTGCCAGCAGCTTAAGGGGACAGACTACCTACGAGCAGTACTTC. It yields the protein CASSLRGQTTYEQYF.

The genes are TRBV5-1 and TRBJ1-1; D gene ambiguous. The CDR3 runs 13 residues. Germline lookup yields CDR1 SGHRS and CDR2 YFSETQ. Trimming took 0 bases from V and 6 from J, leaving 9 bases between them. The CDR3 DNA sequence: TGCGCCAGCAGCTTGGGTGAGTCGGCTGAAGCTTTCTTT. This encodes CASSLGESAEAFF.

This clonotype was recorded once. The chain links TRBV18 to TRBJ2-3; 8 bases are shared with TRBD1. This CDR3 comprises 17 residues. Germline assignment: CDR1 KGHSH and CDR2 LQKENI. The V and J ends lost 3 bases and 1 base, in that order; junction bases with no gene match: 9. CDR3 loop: CASSPNPTGQGTDTQYF. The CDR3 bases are TGTGCCAGCTCACCGAACCCCACGGGACAGGGCACAGATACGCAGTATTTT.